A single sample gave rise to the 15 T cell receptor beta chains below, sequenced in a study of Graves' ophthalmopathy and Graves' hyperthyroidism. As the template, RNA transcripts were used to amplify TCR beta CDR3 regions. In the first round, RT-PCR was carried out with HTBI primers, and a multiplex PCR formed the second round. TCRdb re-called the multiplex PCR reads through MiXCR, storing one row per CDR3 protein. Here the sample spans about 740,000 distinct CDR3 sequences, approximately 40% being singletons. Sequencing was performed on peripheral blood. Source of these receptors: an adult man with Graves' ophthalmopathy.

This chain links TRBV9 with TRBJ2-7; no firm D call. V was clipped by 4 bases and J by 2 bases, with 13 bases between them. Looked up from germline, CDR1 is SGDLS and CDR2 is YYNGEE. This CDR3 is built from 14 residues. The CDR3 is CASSLRQRTYEQYF. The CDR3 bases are TGTGCCAGCAGCCTGAGGCAGCGTACCTACGAGCAGTACTTC.

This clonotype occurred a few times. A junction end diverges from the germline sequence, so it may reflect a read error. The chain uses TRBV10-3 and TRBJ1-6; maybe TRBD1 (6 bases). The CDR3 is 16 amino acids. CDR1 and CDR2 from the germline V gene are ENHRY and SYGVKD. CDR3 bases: TGTGCCAGCAGTTACGGATCGGGGGCGGCCACTTCACCCCTCCACTTT. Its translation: CASSYGSGAATSPLHF.

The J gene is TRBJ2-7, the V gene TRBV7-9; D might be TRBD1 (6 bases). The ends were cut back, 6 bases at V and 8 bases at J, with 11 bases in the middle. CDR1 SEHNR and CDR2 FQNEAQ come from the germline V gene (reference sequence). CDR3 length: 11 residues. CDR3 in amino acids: CASSSGDKQYF. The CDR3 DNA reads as TGTGCCAGCAGTTCAGGGGACAAGCAGTACTTC. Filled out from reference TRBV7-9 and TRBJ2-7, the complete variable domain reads DTGVSQNPRHKITKRGQNVTFRCDPISEHNRLYWYRQTLGQGPEFLTYFQNEAQLEKSRLLSDRFSAERPKGSFSTLEIQRTEQGDSAMYLCASSSGDKQYFGPGTRLTVT.

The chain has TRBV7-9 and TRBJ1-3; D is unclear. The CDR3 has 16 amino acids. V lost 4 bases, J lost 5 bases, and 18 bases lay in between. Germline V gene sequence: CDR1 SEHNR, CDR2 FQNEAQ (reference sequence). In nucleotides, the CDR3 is TGTGCCAGCAGCTCCGTCACCCGGAAGGGTAGAAACACCATATATTTT. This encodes CASSSVTRKGRNTIYF.

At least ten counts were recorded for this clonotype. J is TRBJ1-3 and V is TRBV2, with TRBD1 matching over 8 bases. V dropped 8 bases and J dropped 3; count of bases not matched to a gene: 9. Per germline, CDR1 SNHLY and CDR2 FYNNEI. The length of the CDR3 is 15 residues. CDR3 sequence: CASGEDRANGNTIYF. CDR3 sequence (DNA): TGTGCCAGCGGGGAGGACAGGGCGAATGGAAACACCATATATTTT.

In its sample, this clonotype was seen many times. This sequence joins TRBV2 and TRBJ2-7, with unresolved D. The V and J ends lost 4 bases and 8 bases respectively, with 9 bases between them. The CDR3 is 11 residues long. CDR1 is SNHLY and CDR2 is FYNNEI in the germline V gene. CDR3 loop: CASSGRGQQYF. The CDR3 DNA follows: TGTGCCAGCAGTGGGCGCGGCCAGCAGTACTTC.

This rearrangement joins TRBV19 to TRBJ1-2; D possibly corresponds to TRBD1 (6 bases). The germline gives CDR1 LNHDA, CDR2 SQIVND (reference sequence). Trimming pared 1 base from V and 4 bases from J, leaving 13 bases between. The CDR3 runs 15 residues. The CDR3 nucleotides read TGTGCCAGTAGTATAGGGACAGAATCAATCTATGGCTACACCTTC. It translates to CASSIGTESIYGYTF.

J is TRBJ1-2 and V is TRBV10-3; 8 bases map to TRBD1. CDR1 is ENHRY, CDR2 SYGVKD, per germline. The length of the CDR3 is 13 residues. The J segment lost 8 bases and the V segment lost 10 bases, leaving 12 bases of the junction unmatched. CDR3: CASRLPGTGGYTF. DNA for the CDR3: TGTGCCAGCAGACTACCAGGGACAGGCGGCTACACCTTC.

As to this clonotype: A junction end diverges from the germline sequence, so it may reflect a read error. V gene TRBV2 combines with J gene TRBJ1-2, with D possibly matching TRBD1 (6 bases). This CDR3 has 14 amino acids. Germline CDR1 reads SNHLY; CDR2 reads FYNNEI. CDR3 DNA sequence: TGTGCCAGCAGTGTCGCGAGGGGGAGCTATTGCTACACCTTC. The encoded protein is CASSVARGSYCYTF. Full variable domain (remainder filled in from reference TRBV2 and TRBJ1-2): EPEVTQTPSHQVTQMGQEVILRCVPISNHLYFYWYRQILGQKVEFLVSFYNNEISEKSEIFDDQFSVERPDGSNFTLKIRSTKLEDSAMYFCASSVARGSYCYTFGSGTRLTVV.

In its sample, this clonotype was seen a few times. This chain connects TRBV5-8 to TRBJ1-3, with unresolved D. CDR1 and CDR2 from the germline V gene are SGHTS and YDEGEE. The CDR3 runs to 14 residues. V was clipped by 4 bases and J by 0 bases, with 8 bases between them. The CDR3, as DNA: TGTGCCAGCAGCGACGAGTACTCTGGAAACACCATATATTTT. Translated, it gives CASSDEYSGNTIYF. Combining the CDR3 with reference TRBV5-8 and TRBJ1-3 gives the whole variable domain EAGVTQSPTHLIKTRGQQATLRCSPISGHTSVYWYQQALGLGLQFLLWYDEGEERNRGNFPPRFSGRQFPNYSSELNVNALELEDSALYLCASSDEYSGNTIYFGEGSWLTVV.

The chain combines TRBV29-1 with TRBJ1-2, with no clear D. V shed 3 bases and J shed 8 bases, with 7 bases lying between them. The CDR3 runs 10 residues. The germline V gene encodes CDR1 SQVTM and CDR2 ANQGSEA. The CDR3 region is CSVELAGYTF. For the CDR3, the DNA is TGCAGCGTTGAGCTAGCGGGCTACACCTTC.

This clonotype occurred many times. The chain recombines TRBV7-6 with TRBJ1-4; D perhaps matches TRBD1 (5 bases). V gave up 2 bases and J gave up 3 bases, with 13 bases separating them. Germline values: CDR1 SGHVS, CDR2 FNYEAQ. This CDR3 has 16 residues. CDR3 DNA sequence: TGTGCCAGCAGCTTACGGGGGAAACGTTCTAATGAAAAACTGTTTTTT. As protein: CASSLRGKRSNEKLFF.

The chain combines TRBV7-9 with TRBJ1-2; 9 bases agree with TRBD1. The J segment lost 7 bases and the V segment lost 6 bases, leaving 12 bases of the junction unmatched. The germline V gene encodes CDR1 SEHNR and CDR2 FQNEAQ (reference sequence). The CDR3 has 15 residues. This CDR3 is CASSYSTGQGIGYTF. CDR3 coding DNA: TGTGCCAGCAGTTACTCGACGGGACAGGGAATTGGCTACACCTTC.

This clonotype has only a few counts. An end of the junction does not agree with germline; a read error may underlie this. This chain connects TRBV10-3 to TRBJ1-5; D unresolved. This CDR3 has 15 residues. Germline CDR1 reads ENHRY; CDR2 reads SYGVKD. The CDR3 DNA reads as TGTGCCAGCAGTTTAATGAAACATAGCAATCAGCCCCAGCATTTT. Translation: CASSLMKHSNQPQHF.

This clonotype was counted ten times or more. Here the CDR3 reads CSVALWGSGTAVNYGYTF. The CDR3 DNA sequence: TGCAGCGTTGCGTTGTGGGGATCCGGGACAGCTGTTAACTATGGCTACACCTTC. The chain has TRBV29-1 and TRBJ1-2, with TRBD1 matching over 7 bases. CDR1 and CDR2 (germline): SQVTM, ANQGSEA. V gave up 4 bases and J gave up 1 base; unmatched junction bases: 18. This CDR3 contains 18 residues.